These 28 T cell receptor beta chains were all obtained from the same sample, sequenced in a study of Ad26.COV2.S vaccination and SARS-CoV-2 variants. Here immunoSEQ multiplex PCR was the method, and the copy in TCRdb shows in-frame clones only, minus some. The profile shows 380,000 or so clones, approximately 90% of them singletons. Treatment noted: approximately 18 received Ad26.COV2.S at low or high dose, single or two shots; several received placebo; per-sample allocation not given. The samples date from day 63 after the first vaccine or placebo injection. The material was peripheral blood, obtained in a trial of Ad26.COV2.S vaccine versus placebo. These TCRs come from a person aged 18-60 years who received the Ad26.COV2.S COVID-19 vaccine or a placebo.

About this clone itself: The identical CDR3 is also encoded by other nucleotide sequences in the sample. The chain is built from TRBV7-2 and TRBJ2-7; no definite D call. V was clipped by 1 base and J by 4 bases, with 8 bases between them. The CDR3 has 13 residues. Germline lookup yields CDR1 SGHTA and CDR2 FQGNSA. CDR3 nucleotide sequence: TGTGCCAGCAGCTTAGGAGTTGGATACGAGCAGTACTTC. It translates to CASSLGVGYEQYF.

In its sample, this clone was seen once. The gene calls are TRBV7-6 and TRBJ2-1, with D unresolved. Germline assignment: CDR1 SGHVS and CDR2 FNYEAQ. The V and J ends lost 5 bases and 5 bases respectively, with 19 bases between them. CDR3 length: 16 amino acids. In DNA, the CDR3 is TGTGCCAGCAGCACAAGGAAAGGAGAGTACCACAATGAGCAGTTCTTC. Protein product: CASSTRKGEYHNEQFF. The complete variable domain, with remaining parts taken from reference TRBV7-6 and TRBJ2-1, reads GAGVSQSPRYKVTKRGQDVALRCDPISGHVSLYWYRQALGQGPEFLTYFNYEAQQDKSGLPNDRFSAERPEGSISTLTIQRTEQRDSAMYRCASSTRKGEYHNEQFFGPGTRLTVL.

This clone appeared once. The genes are TRBV4-1 and TRBJ1-1; D call uncertain. Germline values: CDR1 MGHRA, CDR2 YSYEKL. CDR3 length: 14 residues. The V end lost 1 base, the J end lost 1 base, and 7 bases lay between the germline ends. The CDR3: CASSQANPNTEAFF. CDR3 nucleotides: TGCGCCAGCAGCCAAGCGAACCCGAACACTGAAGCTTTCTTT.

V and J are TRBV7-8 and TRBJ1-5, with 7 bases that match TRBD1. The CDR3 length is 16 residues. CDR1 is SGHVS, CDR2 FQNEAQ, per germline. J was trimmed by 0 bases and V by 5 bases; bases with no gene match: 7. CDR3 nucleotide sequence: TGTGCCAGCAGCCTCAGACAGGGTGGTAGCAATCAGCCCCAGCATTTT. This encodes CASSLRQGGSNQPQHF.

The rearrangement joins TRBV20-1 to TRBJ2-1; D call uncertain. Germline CDR1 DFQATT, CDR2 SNEGSKA (reference sequence). The V end was cut by 3 bases, the J end by 7 bases, with 4 bases between. The CDR3 is 10 amino acids. The CDR3 sequence is CSASRNEQFF. CDR3 coding DNA: TGCAGTGCTAGTAGAAATGAGCAGTTCTTC.

This rearrangement joins TRBV11-1 to TRBJ1-1, with 8 bases aligning to TRBD1. The CDR3 is made up of 14 amino acids. Germline CDR1 and CDR2: SGHAT and FQDESV (reference sequence). The V gene end was trimmed by 5 bases and the J gene end by 5 bases; junction bases not matched to a gene: 7. The CDR3 loop reads CASSPYRGWTEAFF. For the CDR3, the DNA is TGTGCCAGCAGCCCATACAGGGGGTGGACTGAAGCTTTCTTT.

This chain links TRBV18 with TRBJ2-7; D perhaps matches TRBD1 (6 bases). Germline V gene sequence: CDR1 KGHSH, CDR2 LQKENI. The CDR3 runs to 13 residues. The V gene lost 5 bases and the J gene lost 9 bases, with 17 bases spanning the gap. The CDR3 DNA reads TGTGCCAGCTCAAAGTCGGACAGCATGGGGCAGTACTTC. Protein sequence: CASSKSDSMGQYF.

The gene calls are TRBV4-3 and TRBJ1-2, with D unclear. This CDR3 region has 16 residues. Germline assignment: CDR1 LGHNA and CDR2 YSLEER. V gave up 0 bases and J gave up 8 bases, with 19 bases separating them. CDR3 region: CASSQDDRTFPRGYTF. The CDR3 region has the DNA TGCGCCAGCAGCCAAGATGATAGGACTTTTCCCCGAGGCTACACCTTC.

This chain links TRBV19 with TRBJ2-4; D may match TRBD1 or TRBD2 (7 bases each). The V gene's germline CDR1 is LNHDA and CDR2 SQIVND (reference sequence). The CDR3 contains 15 residues. Trimming took off 5 bases at V and 4 bases at J, with 15 bases between the two ends. The DNA of the CDR3 is TGTGCCAGTAGTCACAACAGGGGAGGGAAAAACATTCAGTACTTC. Residues: CASSHNRGGKNIQYF. Full variable domain (remainder filled in from reference TRBV19 and TRBJ2-4): DGGITQSPKYLFRKEGQNVTLSCEQNLNHDAMYWYRQDPGQGLRLIYYSQIVNDFQKGDIAEGYSVSREKKESFPLTVTSAQKNPTAFYLCASSHNRGGKNIQYFGAGTRLSVL.

This CDR3 is CSVEQRAYGYTF. The CDR3 nucleotides read TGCAGCGTAGAGCAACGGGCCTATGGCTACACCTTC. The chain is built from TRBV29-1 and TRBJ1-2; D uncertain. Germline V gene lookup returns CDR1 SQVTM and CDR2 ANQGSEA. The V gene lost 6 bases and the J gene lost 4 bases, with 12 bases spanning the gap. This CDR3 comprises 12 residues.

V gene TRBV4-1 combines with J gene TRBJ2-4; weak D call: TRBD2 (5 bases). This CDR3 is 16 amino acids long. The V gene lost 3 bases and the J gene lost 0 bases, with 12 bases spanning the gap. In germline, CDR1 is MGHRA, CDR2 YSYEKL. The CDR3 reads CASSHRAGLAKNIQYF. The CDR3 nucleotides read TGCGCCAGCAGCCATAGGGCGGGTCTAGCCAAAAACATTCAGTACTTC.

V gene TRBV3-1 (or the pseudogene TRBV3-2) combines with J gene TRBJ2-2, with D perhaps matching TRBD2 (5 bases). Germline V CDR1 and CDR2: LGHDT, YNNKEL (reference sequence). This CDR3 comprises 14 residues. V dropped 3 bases and J dropped 2 bases, with 7 bases sitting between them. The CDR3 DNA reads TGTGCCAGCAGCCAGACTATTAACACCGGGGAGCTGTTTTTT. Translation: CASSQTINTGELFF.

The V call is TRBV2, the J call TRBJ2-3, with TRBD2 identical over 16 bases. V was clipped by 5 bases and J by 9 bases; unmatched bases: 5. The CDR3 length is 15 residues. From germline, CDR1 is SNHLY and CDR2 FYNNEI. The CDR3, as DNA: TGTGCCAGCAGTTCGGGACTAGCGGGAGGGGGCACGCAGTATTTT. Translation gives CASSSGLAGGGTQYF.

The sample holds a few counts of this clone. The chain has TRBV7-3 and TRBJ2-5; D is perhaps TRBD2 (5 bases). In germline, CDR1 is SGHTA, CDR2 FQGTGA. With 5 bases removed from V and 4 bases from J, the gap between germline ends came to 20 bases. This CDR3 region has 16 residues. As DNA, the CDR3 is TGTGCCAGCAGCCACCCGGACCCCGGGATCGGAGAGACCCAGTACTTC. Protein product: CASSHPDPGIGETQYF. Filled out from reference TRBV7-3 and TRBJ2-5, the complete variable domain reads GAGVSQTPSNKVTEKGKYVELRCDPISGHTALYWYRQSLGQGPEFLIYFQGTGAADDSGLPNDRFFAVRPEGSVSTLKIQRTERGDSAVYLCASSHPDPGIGETQYFGPGTRLLVL.

The chain is built from TRBV5-1 and TRBJ2-1; D is unclear. This CDR3 has 12 residues. In germline, CDR1 is SGHRS, CDR2 YFSETQ. V gave up 1 base and J gave up 6 bases, with 5 bases separating them. The CDR3 coding sequence is TGCGCCAGCAGCTTGAGGGCCAATGAGCAGTTCTTC. Protein product: CASSLRANEQFF.

The J gene is TRBJ1-2, the V gene TRBV19; D uncertain. Per the germline V gene, CDR1 is LNHDA and CDR2 is SQIVND (reference sequence). The CDR3 covers 15 residues. Trimming removed 1 base from V and 4 bases from J, with 13 bases in between. The CDR3 nucleotides are TGTGCCAGTAGTATAGGCGGAATTAGAAGCTATGGCTACACCTTC. This encodes CASSIGGIRSYGYTF.

CDR3 DNA sequence: TGTGCCAGCAGTGACTCTTGGGGTTTGGGCACAGATACGCAGTATTTT. It is translated as CASSDSWGLGTDTQYF. This rearrangement joins TRBV6-4 to TRBJ2-3; D is unresolved. Germline V gene sequence: CDR1 MRHNA, CDR2 SNTAGT. The CDR3 is 16 residues long. Trimming removed 0 bases from V and 1 base from J, with 11 bases in between.

The chain combines TRBV11-3 with TRBJ2-1, with TRBD1 matching 8 bases. CDR1 SGHNT and CDR2 YENEEA come from the germline V gene. Trimming removed 1 base from V and 4 bases from J; junction bases left unmatched: 0. This CDR3 comprises 14 residues. The DNA for the CDR3 is TGTGCCAGCAGCTTAGGGGACAGGTACAATGAGCAGTTCTTC. Translating it yields CASSLGDRYNEQFF.

This chain uses TRBV30 with TRBJ2-7, with a weak D call TRBD2 (5 bases). The CDR3 loop spans 10 amino acids. V gave up 7 bases and J gave up 7 bases, with 11 bases separating them. Germline V gives CDR1 GTSNPN, CDR2 SVGIG (reference sequence). The CDR3 reads CALGVWEQYF. Here the CDR3 DNA reads TGTGCCTTGGGAGTGTGGGAGCAGTACTTC.

The chain is built from TRBV15 and TRBJ2-7, with D uncertain. The CDR3 has 12 amino acids. Germline loops: CDR1 LNHNV, CDR2 YYDKDF (reference sequence). Trimming removed 1 base from V and 9 bases from J, with 10 bases in between. CDR3 loop: CATSRVSAGQYF. The CDR3 DNA reads as TGTGCCACCAGCAGAGTCTCGGCAGGGCAGTACTTC.

This clone was seen more than once but under ten times. J is TRBJ1-1 and V is TRBV10-3; D call uncertain. Trimming cost V 3 bases and J 8 bases, with 7 bases left between them. The CDR3 sequence is 11 residues long. Germline values: CDR1 ENHRY, CDR2 SYGVKD. CDR3 in amino acids: CAISDYGEAFF. CDR3 nucleotide sequence: TGTGCCATCAGTGACTACGGGGAAGCTTTCTTT.

The V gene is TRBV5-8, the J gene TRBJ1-5; 7 bases match TRBD1. Looked up from germline, CDR1 is SGHTS and CDR2 is YDEGEE. The CDR3 has 16 amino acids. V gave up 4 bases and J gave up 0 bases; unmatched junction bases: 7. This CDR3 reads CASSPGQSYSNQPQHF. CDR3 bases: TGTGCCAGCAGCCCGGGACAGTCTTATAGCAATCAGCCCCAGCATTTT.

The chain has TRBV11-3 and TRBJ1-1, with D hard to call. Looked up from germline, CDR1 is SGHNT and CDR2 is YENEEA. The V end was cut by 5 bases, the J end by 4 bases, with 20 bases between. The CDR3 is made up of 16 amino acids. The CDR3 is CASSPGSDKVGTEAFF. In DNA form, the CDR3 reads TGTGCCAGCAGCCCCGGATCTGATAAGGTGGGCACTGAAGCTTTCTTT.

The chain uses TRBV7-2 and TRBJ1-2, with 9 bases that match TRBD1. V lost 5 bases to trimming and J lost 0 bases; unmatched junction nucleotides: 4. CDR3 length: 15 residues. Germline CDR1 and CDR2: SGHTA and FQGNSA. As DNA, the CDR3 is TGTGCCAGCAGCCCCGGGACAGGGACTAACTATGGCTACACCTTC. Protein product: CASSPGTGTNYGYTF.

The V call is TRBV7-2, the J call TRBJ2-3; D remains ambiguous. Trimming took off 4 bases at V and 2 bases at J, with 10 bases between the two ends. CDR3 length: 14 amino acids. The V gene's germline CDR1 is SGHTA and CDR2 FQGNSA. The CDR3 sequence is CASSYSHSTDTQYF. The CDR3 coding sequence is TGTGCCAGCAGCTATTCCCATTCCACAGATACGCAGTATTTT.

This chain links TRBV6-5 with TRBJ2-5, with 7 bases that match TRBD1. Losses at the gene ends were 6 bases for V and 4 bases for J; bases not matched to a gene: 5. This CDR3 is 13 amino acids long. Per the germline V gene, CDR1 is MNHEY and CDR2 is SVGAGI. The CDR3 is CASRGQDLETQYF. DNA of the CDR3: TGTGCCAGCAGAGGACAGGACCTAGAGACCCAGTACTTC.

The V and J genes are TRBV29-1 and TRBJ2-7; either TRBD1 or TRBD2 may supply D (5 bases each). V lost 7 bases, J lost 6 bases, and 19 bases lay in between. CDR1 is SQVTM, CDR2 ANQGSEA, per germline. This CDR3 has 13 amino acids. The CDR3 spells CSAEGFHQGEQYF. The CDR3 DNA is TGCAGCGCTGAGGGGTTTCACCAGGGCGAGCAGTACTTC.

The V gene is TRBV2, the J gene TRBJ2-3; no clear D gene. The germline V and J ends were trimmed by 5 bases and 3 bases, with 6 bases remaining between them. Germline V lookup: CDR1 SNHLY, CDR2 FYNNEI. The CDR3 runs to 12 residues. In DNA form, the CDR3 reads TGTGCCAGCAGTATCCAGACAGATACGCAGTATTTT. It specifies CASSIQTDTQYF.